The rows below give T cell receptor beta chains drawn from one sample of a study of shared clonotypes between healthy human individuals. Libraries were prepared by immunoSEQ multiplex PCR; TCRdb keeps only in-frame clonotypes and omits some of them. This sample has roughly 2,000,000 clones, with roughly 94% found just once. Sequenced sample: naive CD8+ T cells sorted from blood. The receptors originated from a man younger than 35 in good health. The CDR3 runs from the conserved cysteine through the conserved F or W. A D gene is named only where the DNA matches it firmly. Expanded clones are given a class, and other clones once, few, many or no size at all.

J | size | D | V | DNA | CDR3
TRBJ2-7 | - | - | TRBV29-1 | TGCAGCGTAGAAGGGACTGGGGTCGGGCAGTACTTC | CSVEGTGVGQYF
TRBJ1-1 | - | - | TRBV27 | TGTGCCAGCAGTACCCGTCCCGGGACACCGAACACTGAAGCTTTCTTT | CASSTRPGTPNTEAFF
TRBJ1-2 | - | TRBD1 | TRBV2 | TGTGCCAGCAGTGATTCTCGGGACAGGGGAAACTATGGCTACACCTTC | CASSDSRDRGNYGYTF
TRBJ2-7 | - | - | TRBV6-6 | TGTGCCAGCACTTGGCAAGGGCCGTACGAGCAGTACTTC | CASTWQGPYEQYF
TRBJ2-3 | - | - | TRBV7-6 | TGTGCCAGCAGCTTCCGCTTAGGGGGGCCCACAGATACGCAGTATTTT | CASSFRLGGPTDTQYF
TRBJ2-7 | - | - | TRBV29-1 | TGCAGCGTTCTGAGCCCTGCCTACGAGCAGTACTTC | CSVLSPAYEQYF
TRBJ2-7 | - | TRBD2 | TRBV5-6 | TGTGCCAGCAGCTCGGGCGGGAGCTCCTACGAGCAGTACTTC | CASSSGGSSYEQYF
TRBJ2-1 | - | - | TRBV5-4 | TGTGCCAGCAGCCCGACTTATAACAATGAGCAGTTCTTC | CASSPTYNNEQFF
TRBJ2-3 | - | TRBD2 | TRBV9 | TGTGCCAGCAGTGGGACTAGCGGGGGGGCTAGGACAGATACGCAGTATTTT | CASSGTSGGARTDTQYF
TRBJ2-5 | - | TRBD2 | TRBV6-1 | TGTGCCAGCAGTGAAGATTTAGCGGGCTACCAAGAGACCCAGTACTTC | CASSEDLAGYQETQYF
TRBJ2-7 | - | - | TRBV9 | TGTGCCAGCAGCGTCGGTACAGGAGCTTCCTACGAGCAGTACTTC | CASSVGTGASYEQYF
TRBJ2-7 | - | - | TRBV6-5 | TGTGCCAGCAGTTACGGGGAGGAGTCCTACGAGCAGTACTTC | CASSYGEESYEQYF
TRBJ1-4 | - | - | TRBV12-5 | TGTGCTAGTGGTTTGGGACTGGAAGGCACTAATGAAAAACTGTTTTTT | CASGLGLEGTNEKLFF
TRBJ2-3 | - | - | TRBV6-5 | TGTGCCAGCAGTTTAAGTAGCCGTTCGCTCACAGATACGCAGTATTTT | CASSLSSRSLTDTQYF
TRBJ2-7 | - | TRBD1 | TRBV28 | TGTGCCAGCAGTTGGCCCTCCGGGACAGACTACGAGCAGTACTTC | CASSWPSGTDYEQYF
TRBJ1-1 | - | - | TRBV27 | TGTGCCAGCACGCCTTTATGGAGCGAGGGGAACACTGAAGCTTTCTTT | CASTPLWSEGNTEAFF
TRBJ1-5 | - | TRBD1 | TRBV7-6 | TGTGCCAGCAGCCCTGGACAGGGCAATCAGCCCCAGCATTTT | CASSPGQGNQPQHF
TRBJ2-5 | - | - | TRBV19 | TGTGCCAGTAGTATTGGTCTCACGGGGGCCCTCCAAGAGACCCAGTACTTC | CASSIGLTGALQETQYF
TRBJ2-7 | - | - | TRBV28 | TGTGCCAGCAGTTTTTTCGGGTCCTACGAGCAGTACTTC | CASSFFGSYEQYF
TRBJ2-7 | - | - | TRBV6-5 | TGTGCCAGCAGTTACGCACAGCTCAGCGAGCAGTACTTC | CASSYAQLSEQYF
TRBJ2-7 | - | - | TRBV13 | TGTGCCAGCAGCCCCAGGGCCCTTCACTACGAGCAGTACTTC | CASSPRALHYEQYF
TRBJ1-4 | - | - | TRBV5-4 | TGTGCCAGCAGCTTTACGGTGGGGGGGAAACTGTTTTTT | CASSFTVGGKLFF
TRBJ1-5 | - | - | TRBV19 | TGTGCCAGTAGTATGATGTCGGGGCAGCCCCAGCATTTT | CASSMMSGQPQHF
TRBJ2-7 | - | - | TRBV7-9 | TGTGCCAGCAGCCCCCTGGTGGAGCAGTACTTC | CASSPLVEQYF
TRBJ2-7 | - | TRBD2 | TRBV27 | TGTGCCAGCAGTTTAGTTAGCGGGAGTACCCACGAGCAGTACTTC | CASSLVSGSTHEQYF
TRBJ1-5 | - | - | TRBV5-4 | TGTGCCAGCAGCTTGGCCGGCGCGGATCAGCCCCAGCATTTT | CASSLAGADQPQHF
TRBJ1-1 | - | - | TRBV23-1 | TGCGCCAGCAGCCAAACTCCGGGCCCGAAGAGGGGCACTGAAGCTTTCTTT | CASSQTPGPKRGTEAFF
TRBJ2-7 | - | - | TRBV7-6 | TGTGCCAGCAGCTTGGGGGTCTCCTACGAGCAGTACTTC | CASSLGVSYEQYF
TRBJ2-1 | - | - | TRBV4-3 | TGCGCCAGCAGCCAAGATGCAGAGGTTGAGCAGTTCTTC | CASSQDAEVEQFF
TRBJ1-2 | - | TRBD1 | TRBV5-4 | TGTGCCAGCAGCATACAGGGGGGGAATGGCTACACCTTC | CASSIQGGNGYTF
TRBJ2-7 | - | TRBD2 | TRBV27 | TGTGCCAGCAGTTTACAAGCGGGGGGCTACGAGCAGTACTTC | CASSLQAGGYEQYF
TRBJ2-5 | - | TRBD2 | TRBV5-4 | TGTGCCAGCAGCTTGAGCGGGGGCACAGAGACCCAGTACTTC | CASSLSGGTETQYF
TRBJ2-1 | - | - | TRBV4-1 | TGCGCCAGCAGCCCCGGACTCGTACTCTACAATGAGCAGTTCTTC | CASSPGLVLYNEQFF
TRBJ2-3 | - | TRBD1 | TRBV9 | TGTGCCAGCAGCGTACCCTCGGGGACAGGGAAATCAGCCGATACGCAGTATTTT | CASSVPSGTGKSADTQYF
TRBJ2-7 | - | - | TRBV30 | TGTGCCTGGGAAAGACAGATTTACGAGCAGTACTTC | CAWERQIYEQYF
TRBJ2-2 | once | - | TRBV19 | TGTGCCAGTAGTATAGACCTGGAACAGGGATTGGCCGGGGAGCTGTTTTTT | CASSIDLEQGLAGELFF
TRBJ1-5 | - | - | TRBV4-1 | TGCGCCAGCAGCCAGACAGATAGCAATCAGCCCCAGCATTTT | CASSQTDSNQPQHF
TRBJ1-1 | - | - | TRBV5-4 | TGTGCCAGCAGTGACTTAGGCACTGAAGCTTTCTTT | CASSDLGTEAFF
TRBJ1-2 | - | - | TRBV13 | TGTGCCAGCAGCTCGGAACAGGGTAACTATGGCTACACCTTC | CASSSEQGNYGYTF
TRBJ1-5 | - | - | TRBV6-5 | TGTGCCAGCAGCGGTCCCAATCAGCCCCAGCATTTT | CASSGPNQPQHF
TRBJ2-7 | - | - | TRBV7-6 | TGTGCCAGCAGCCTGAATCCGACCCCACGAGTCGAGCAGTACTTC | CASSLNPTPRVEQYF
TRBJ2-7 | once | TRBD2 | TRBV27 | TGTGCCAGCAGTTTATCCTGGGGACTAGCGGGAGAGGAGCAGTACTTC | CASSLSWGLAGEEQYF
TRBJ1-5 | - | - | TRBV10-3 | TGTGCCATCAGTGAGTCTCTCGGTCAGCCCCAGCATTTT | CAISESLGQPQHF
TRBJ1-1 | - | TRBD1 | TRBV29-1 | TGCAGCGTTGAAGAAGGGAAGGGGGCTTCGGGAGAAGCTTTCTTT | CSVEEGKGASGEAFF
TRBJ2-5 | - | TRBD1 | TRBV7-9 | TGTGCCAGCAGCTTAGTACAGGGGGGTCAAGAGACCCAGTACTTC | CASSLVQGGQETQYF
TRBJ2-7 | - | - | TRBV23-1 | TGCGCCAGCAGTCAGTCGAGAGGCGAGCAGTACTTC | CASSQSRGEQYF
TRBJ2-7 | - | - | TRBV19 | TGTGCCAGTAGTATAGGGAGTCTGAGCTCCTACGAGCAGTACTTC | CASSIGSLSSYEQYF
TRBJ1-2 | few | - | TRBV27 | TGTGCCAGCAGCCACGACGGAGACACCTTC | CASSHDGDTF
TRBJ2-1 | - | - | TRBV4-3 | TGCGCCAGCAGCCAAGACTACCCCCAGGGAACAAGGCCACATGAGCAGTTCTTC | CASSQDYPQGTRPHEQFF
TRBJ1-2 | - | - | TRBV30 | TGTGCCTGGAGTGCCGGGTCCGACCGATACACCTTC | CAWSAGSDRYTF
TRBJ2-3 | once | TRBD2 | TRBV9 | TGTGCCAGCAGCGGAGGCGGGGGGTCGGCAGATACGCAGTATTTT | CASSGGGGSADTQYF
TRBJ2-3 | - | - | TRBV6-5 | TGTGCCAGCCGTCTGGGTTTTGGCGGGGATACGCAGTATTTT | CASRLGFGGDTQYF
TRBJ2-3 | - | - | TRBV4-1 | TGCGCCAGCAGCCTCCGGGACTCTTACACAGATACGCAGTATTTT | CASSLRDSYTDTQYF
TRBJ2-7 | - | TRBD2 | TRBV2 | TGTGCCAGCAATTTAGCGGGAGTGAGAGAGCAGTACTTC | CASNLAGVREQYF
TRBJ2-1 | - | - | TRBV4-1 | TGCGCCAGCAGCCAAGAGGGGGCTAGCGGTCGGTTCTTC | CASSQEGASGRFF
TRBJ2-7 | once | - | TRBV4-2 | TGTGCCAGCAGCCTGACTCCCCGGGGTTACGAGCAGTACTTC | CASSLTPRGYEQYF
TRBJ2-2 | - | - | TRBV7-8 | TGTGCCAGCAGCTTAGAGACCACCGGGGAGCTGTTTTTT | CASSLETTGELFF